Below, 5 T cell receptor beta chains from the same sample are listed, as sequenced in a study of regulatory T cells in long-lasting Graves disease (dated by TCRdb to the early 2020s). The time point label of this sample denotes: newly diagnosed GD, antithyroid drugs for less than 3 months. For both TCR sequencing and RNA sequencing, RNA was extracted from PBMCs using TRIzol. Preparation of the library involved multiplex PCR. Sequencing instrument: Illumina HiSeq 4000. iRepertoire HTBI primers and Arm-PCR amplification of CDR3 regions were used to construct TCR beta libraries. TCRdb passed the public sequencing reads through fastp at Q25 and MiXCR, retaining productive beta sequences. Under each unique CDR3 protein, matching rows form one entry showing the most common genes and DNA. This sample lists a few hundred thousand distinct CDR3 sequences; about 11% were detected once. The ten biggest clones cover 18% of the sample.

These sequences were also reported in another study, on T cells in Graves' hyperthyroidism and ophthalmopathy.

This specimen was peripheral blood mononuclear cells (PBMCs), taken at new diagnosis, from a patient treated with antithyroid drugs. These receptors originate from a woman aged 18-30 years with Graves disease. Donor details come from another sample of the same person, matched by shared clones.

In its sample, this clonotype was seen many times. This chain connects TRBV29-1 to TRBJ1-1; D is unresolved. Trimming shortened V by 4 bases and J by 0 bases, and 21 bases separated the two germline ends. The length of the CDR3 is 17 residues. Germline V gene lookup returns CDR1 SQVTM and CDR2 ANQGSEA. The CDR3 DNA reads as TGCAGCGTTGGAGCACCTAATGTCGGCAGAATGAACACTGAAGCTTTCTTT. This gives the protein CSVGAPNVGRMNTEAFF.

This clonotype has a count of ten or more. The chain employs TRBV12-3 or TRBV12-4 and TRBJ2-3, with 8 bases fitting TRBD1. The CDR3 spans 14 residues. J was trimmed by 8 bases and V by 3 bases; bases with no gene match: 7. The CDR3: CASSLRQGARTQYF. CDR3 DNA sequence: TGTGCCAGCAGTTTGAGGCAGGGGGCTCGTACGCAGTATTTT.

In its sample, this clonotype was seen many times. The rearrangement uses TRBV28 and TRBJ1-2; a weak D match, TRBD1 (6 bases). Between the trimmed V and J ends, which lost 6 bases and 3 bases, there was a span of 14 bases. From germline, CDR1 is MDHEN and CDR2 SYDVKM. The CDR3 consists of 14 residues. CDR3: CASSQGFGDYGYTF. The CDR3 bases are TGTGCCAGCAGCCAGGGGTTCGGCGACTATGGCTACACCTTC.

This clonotype was found many times. The chain carries TRBV27 and TRBJ1-2; TRBD1 aligns across 8 bases. The J segment lost 8 bases and the V segment lost 6 bases, leaving 5 bases of the junction unmatched. The CDR3 spans 12 residues. Germline V gene data show CDR1 as MNHEY and CDR2 as SMNVEV (reference sequence). The CDR3 DNA reads TGTGCCAGCAGCGACAGGGGCTCAGGCTACACCTTC. Translated: CASSDRGSGYTF.

The sample holds a few counts of this clonotype. The rearrangement joins TRBV12-3 or TRBV12-4 to TRBJ2-6, with 7 nucleotides matching TRBD1. The CDR3 sequence is 19 residues long. V lost 6 bases, J lost 0 bases, and 14 bases stayed unmatched. CDR3 amino acids: CASSPKPGQLISGANVLTF. In DNA, the CDR3 is TGTGCCAGCAGCCCCAAACCGGGACAGTTAATCTCTGGGGCCAACGTCCTGACTTTC.